This is a list of T cell receptor beta chains from one sample in a study of T cell changes during pregnancy in multiple sclerosis. The table came from immunoSEQ multiplex PCR; TCRdb's copy has only in-frame clones and leaves some out. The sample yields 55,000 to 85,000 clones, about nine tenths seen once. The input for sequencing was peripheral blood, taken in the second trimester of pregnancy. The origin of the receptors is a female donor with multiple sclerosis, enrolled in a pregnancy study. The CDR3 runs from the conserved cysteine through the conserved F or W. The D gene is left open where the match is weak. Size is stated for part of the rows, as once, few or many counts, or as a class when the clone is expanded.

v_gene: TRBV7-8; j_gene: TRBJ2-7; d_gene: NA; abundance: NA; CDR3aa: CASSLVRTLNYEQYF; CDR3nt: TGTGCCAGCAGCTTAGTACGGACTCTGAATTACGAGCAGTACTTC
v_gene: TRBV7-9; j_gene: TRBJ2-1; d_gene: NA; abundance: NA; CDR3aa: CASSFWAGTDSGQFF; CDR3nt: TGTGCCAGCAGCTTCTGGGCGGGAACCGACTCGGGGCAGTTCTTC
v_gene: TRBV29-1; j_gene: TRBJ1-4; d_gene: NA; abundance: NA; CDR3aa: CSVEKVEKLFF; CDR3nt: TGCAGCGTTGAAAAAGTAGAGAAACTGTTTTTT
v_gene: TRBV6-5; j_gene: TRBJ2-3; d_gene: NA; abundance: NA; CDR3aa: CASFGTAGDTQYF; CDR3nt: TGTGCCAGCTTCGGGACTGCGGGGGATACGCAGTATTTT
v_gene: TRBV11-1; j_gene: TRBJ2-2; d_gene: TRBD2; abundance: NA; CDR3aa: CASSPESGGNTGELFF; CDR3nt: TGTGCCAGCAGCCCTGAGAGCGGGGGCAACACCGGGGAGCTGTTTTTT
v_gene: TRBV5-4; j_gene: TRBJ1-5; d_gene: NA; abundance: NA; CDR3aa: CASSFWESNQPQHF; CDR3nt: TGTGCCAGCAGCTTCTGGGAGAGCAATCAGCCCCAGCATTTT
v_gene: TRBV11-3; j_gene: TRBJ2-2; d_gene: NA; abundance: once; CDR3aa: CASSLDSRTNTGELFF; CDR3nt: TGTGCCAGCAGCTTAGATTCTAGGACAAACACCGGGGAGCTGTTTTTT
v_gene: TRBV20-1; j_gene: TRBJ1-2; d_gene: NA; abundance: NA; CDR3aa: CSVLHGYTF; CDR3nt: TGCAGTGTACTTCATGGCTACACCTTC
v_gene: TRBV27; j_gene: TRBJ2-1; d_gene: NA; abundance: NA; CDR3aa: CASSLDSPGFNEQFF; CDR3nt: TGTGCCAGCAGTTTAGACAGTCCTGGGTTTAATGAGCAGTTCTTC
v_gene: TRBV10-2; j_gene: TRBJ2-1; d_gene: NA; abundance: NA; CDR3aa: CASLSVDEQFF; CDR3nt: TGCGCCAGCTTGAGTGTTGATGAGCAGTTCTTC
v_gene: TRBV5-1; j_gene: TRBJ2-3; d_gene: NA; abundance: NA; CDR3aa: CASSLGAFRDTQYF; CDR3nt: TGCGCCAGCAGCCTGGGGGCGTTCAGGGATACGCAGTATTTT
v_gene: TRBV6-5; j_gene: TRBJ1-2; d_gene: NA; abundance: NA; CDR3aa: CASSYSIGVVGYTF; CDR3nt: TGTGCCAGCAGTTACTCGATAGGGGTGGTGGGCTACACCTTC
v_gene: TRBV14; j_gene: TRBJ1-4; d_gene: NA; abundance: NA; CDR3aa: CASSQEIRTNEKLFF; CDR3nt: TGTGCCAGCAGCCAAGAGATCAGGACTAATGAAAAACTGTTTTTT
v_gene: TRBV18; j_gene: TRBJ1-6; d_gene: TRBD1; abundance: few; CDR3aa: CASSPRGPPTESPLHF; CDR3nt: TGTGCCAGCTCACCAAGGGGGCCGCCAACGGAATCACCCCTCCACTTT
v_gene: TRBV5-1; j_gene: TRBJ2-1; d_gene: NA; abundance: NA; CDR3aa: CASSLLGSYNEQFF; CDR3nt: TGCGCCAGCAGCTTGCTAGGCTCCTACAATGAGCAGTTCTTC
v_gene: TRBV19; j_gene: TRBJ1-4; d_gene: NA; abundance: NA; CDR3aa: CASSMLESNEKLFF; CDR3nt: TGTGCCAGTAGTATGCTGGAGTCTAATGAAAAACTGTTTTTT
v_gene: TRBV29-1; j_gene: TRBJ2-7; d_gene: TRBD2; abundance: NA; CDR3aa: CSVVGGGTYEQYF; CDR3nt: TGCAGCGTTGTCGGGGGGGGCACCTACGAGCAGTACTTC
v_gene: TRBV5-4; j_gene: TRBJ1-2; d_gene: NA; abundance: NA; CDR3aa: CASSIQGPNYGYTF; CDR3nt: TGTGCCAGCAGCATACAGGGCCCTAACTATGGCTACACCTTC
v_gene: TRBV25-1; j_gene: TRBJ1-4; d_gene: NA; abundance: once; CDR3aa: CASSVGGTSRANEKLFF; CDR3nt: TGTGCCAGCAGTGTGGGGGGGACTTCCAGAGCTAATGAAAAACTGTTTTTT
v_gene: TRBV7-2; j_gene: TRBJ2-2; d_gene: TRBD2; abundance: NA; CDR3aa: CASSFVLAGGLNSGELFF; CDR3nt: TGTGCCAGCAGCTTCGTACTAGCGGGAGGATTAAATTCCGGGGAGCTGTTTTTT
v_gene: TRBV11-2; j_gene: TRBJ1-6; d_gene: TRBD1; abundance: NA; CDR3aa: CASSFLGTVNSPLHF; CDR3nt: TGTGCCAGCAGCTTTCTGGGGACAGTAAATTCACCCCTCCACTTT
v_gene: TRBV4-1; j_gene: TRBJ1-2; d_gene: NA; abundance: NA; CDR3aa: CASSQLGTFYGYTF; CDR3nt: TGCGCCAGCAGCCAACTTGGGACTTTCTATGGCTACACCTTC
v_gene: TRBV19; j_gene: TRBJ1-4; d_gene: NA; abundance: NA; CDR3aa: CASSRGNRLNEKLFF; CDR3nt: TGTGCCAGTAGCCGCGGGAACAGGCTGAATGAAAAACTGTTTTTT
v_gene: TRBV18; j_gene: TRBJ2-3; d_gene: NA; abundance: NA; CDR3aa: CASSPATSTDTQYF; CDR3nt: TGTGCCAGCTCCCCCGCGACAAGCACAGATACGCAGTATTTT
v_gene: TRBV6-5; j_gene: TRBJ2-7; d_gene: TRBD1; abundance: NA; CDR3aa: CASSYTGDRQYF; CDR3nt: TGTGCCAGCAGTTACACAGGGGACCGGCAGTACTTC
v_gene: TRBV2; j_gene: TRBJ2-5; d_gene: TRBD2; abundance: NA; CDR3aa: CASRTSGRVPVGTQYF; CDR3nt: TGTGCCAGCAGGACTAGCGGGAGGGTTCCGGTTGGGACCCAGTACTTC
v_gene: TRBV6-6; j_gene: TRBJ1-1; d_gene: NA; abundance: NA; CDR3aa: CASRLRDTTEEAFF; CDR3nt: TGTGCCAGCAGATTACGGGACACCACTGAAGAAGCTTTCTTT
v_gene: TRBV7-7; j_gene: TRBJ2-2; d_gene: TRBD2; abundance: few; CDR3aa: CASSLLAGFNTGELFF; CDR3nt: TGTGCTAGCAGCTTACTAGCGGGATTCAACACCGGGGAGCTGTTTTTT
v_gene: TRBV5-1; j_gene: TRBJ2-3; d_gene: TRBD2; abundance: NA; CDR3aa: CASAYWQRGGDTQYF; CDR3nt: TGCGCCAGCGCCTATTGGCAGCGGGGAGGAGATACGCAGTATTTT
v_gene: TRBV28; j_gene: TRBJ1-1; d_gene: TRBD1; abundance: NA; CDR3aa: CASSRPTGGGTEAFF; CDR3nt: TGTGCCAGCAGCCGCCCTACAGGGGGGGGGACTGAAGCTTTCTTT
v_gene: TRBV7-9; j_gene: TRBJ1-2; d_gene: TRBD1; abundance: NA; CDR3aa: CASSVTGEGYTF; CDR3nt: TGTGCCAGCAGCGTGACAGGGGAGGGCTACACCTTC
v_gene: TRBV6-6; j_gene: TRBJ1-1; d_gene: NA; abundance: NA; CDR3aa: CASRRDNEGTEAFF; CDR3nt: TGTGCCAGCAGAAGGGACAACGAGGGAACTGAAGCTTTCTTT
v_gene: TRBV19; j_gene: TRBJ2-7; d_gene: TRBD1; abundance: once; CDR3aa: CASGTGGNYEQYF; CDR3nt: TGTGCCAGTGGGACAGGGGGAAACTACGAGCAGTACTTC